The rows below give T cell receptor beta chains drawn from one sample of a study of T cell clusters in autoimmune cytopenias. TCRdb reprocessed the multiplex PCR reads and stores each CDR3 protein as one record, lacking DNA. The sample includes around 9,000 distinct CDR3 sequences. What was sequenced was peripheral blood. Receptors originate from a human donor with an autoimmune cytopenia or autoimmune hepatitis (not recorded which). The CDR3 runs from the conserved cysteine through the conserved F or W. Fields, in order: CDR3 length, clone size, V gene, J gene, CDR3 protein. Clone size is not always given. Where it is, it says once, few, many or a class for expanded clones.

14	-	TRBV19	TRBJ1-2	CASSIGSGLLGYTF
17	-	TRBV14	TRBJ2-2	CASSRIRGGTWTGELFF
13	medium-sized	TRBV7-9	TRBJ2-5	CASSLETQGTQYF
15	-	TRBV20-1	TRBJ1-5	CSAPVMNGSNQPQHF
15	-	TRBV20-1	TRBJ2-1	CSARDSSAAVYEQFF
12	medium-sized	TRBV30	TRBJ2-2	CAWTRLGGELFF
14	-	TRBV19	TRBJ1-1	CASSIGGGQGEAFF
15	medium-sized	TRBV29-1	TRBJ2-7	CSVVSQGHTSYEQYF
12	-	TRBV28	TRBJ2-1	CASSSVLGVPVF
14	medium-sized	TRBV18	TRBJ2-3	CASSPLVRSDTQYF
15	-	TRBV12-3/TRBV12-4	TRBJ2-2	CASSLAMVGAGELFF
14	medium-sized	TRBV6-6	TRBJ2-6	CASSSRAGANVLTF
14	medium-sized	TRBV6-1	TRBJ2-7	CASNQGQGDHEQYF
15	medium-sized	TRBV6-5	TRBJ2-1	CASRAGTDHYNEQFF
13	-	TRBV20-1	TRBJ1-2	CSAMGQGNYGYTF
12	-	TRBV5-1	TRBJ2-7	CASSFGVGEQYF
13	medium-sized	TRBV6-6	TRBJ1-2	CASKRGRESGYTF
13	-	TRBV12-3/TRBV12-4	TRBJ1-1	CASILQGETEAFF
12	-	TRBV6-6	TRBJ1-1	CATGGRDTEAFF
15	-	TRBV7-9	TRBJ1-1	CASSPVLGRNTEAFF
14	-	TRBV27	TRBJ1-4	CASSLLAPPEKLFF
17	medium-sized	TRBV6-5	TRBJ2-1	CASSPIPRIGSLYEQFF
12	medium-sized	TRBV29-1	TRBJ2-3	CSGTLNSDTQYF
13	-	TRBV19	TRBJ1-1	CASSMGGNTEAFF
14	-	TRBV5-5	TRBJ2-5	CASSAGGVQETQYF
14	medium-sized	TRBV7-2	TRBJ2-7	CASSLVHTSYEQYF
18	-	TRBV12-3/TRBV12-4	TRBJ2-7	CASSLSHSRGMSSYEQYF
14	-	TRBV27	TRBJ1-6	CASSLGQSYGALHF
16	-	TRBV7-2	TRBJ2-3	CASRYQTSGPHNTQYF
13	medium-sized	TRBV7-9	TRBJ2-1	CASSTERSNEQFF
16	-	TRBV27	TRBJ2-3	CASSFYGDWSTDTQYF
14	-	TRBV6-5	TRBJ2-3	CATYRAGAGDTQYF
14	-	TRBV27	TRBJ1-1	CASSLGLGTAQAFF
14	-	TRBV18	TRBJ2-5	CASSLREDQETQYF
14	medium-sized	TRBV29-1	TRBJ2-7	CSVALGVDGSEQYF
17	-	TRBV6-5	TRBJ2-5	CASSYSIPGTQQETQYF
14	medium-sized	TRBV12-3/TRBV12-4	TRBJ2-1	CASSLLTGQGGEFF
14	medium-sized	TRBV27	TRBJ2-7	CASSGLAGAYEQYF
13	-	TRBV27	TRBJ1-2	CASSLRRNYGYTF